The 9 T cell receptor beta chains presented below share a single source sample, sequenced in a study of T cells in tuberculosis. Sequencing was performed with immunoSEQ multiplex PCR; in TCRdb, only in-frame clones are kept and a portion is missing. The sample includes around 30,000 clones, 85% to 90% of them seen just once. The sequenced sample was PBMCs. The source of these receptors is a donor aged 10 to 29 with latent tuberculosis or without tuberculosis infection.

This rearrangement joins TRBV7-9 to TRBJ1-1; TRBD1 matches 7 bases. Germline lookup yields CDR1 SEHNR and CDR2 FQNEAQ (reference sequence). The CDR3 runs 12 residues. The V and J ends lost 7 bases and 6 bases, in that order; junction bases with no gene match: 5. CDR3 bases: TGTGCCAGCAAATCCGGGACAGCTGAAGCTTTCTTT. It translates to CASKSGTAEAFF.

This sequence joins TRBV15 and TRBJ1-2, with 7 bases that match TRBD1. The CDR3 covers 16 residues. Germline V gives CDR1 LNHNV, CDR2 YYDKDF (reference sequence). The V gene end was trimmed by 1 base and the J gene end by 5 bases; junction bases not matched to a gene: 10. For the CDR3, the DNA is TGTGCCACCAGCAGAGGGGCAACAGGGGTAGGGTATGGCTACACCTTC. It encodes CATSRGATGVGYGYTF.

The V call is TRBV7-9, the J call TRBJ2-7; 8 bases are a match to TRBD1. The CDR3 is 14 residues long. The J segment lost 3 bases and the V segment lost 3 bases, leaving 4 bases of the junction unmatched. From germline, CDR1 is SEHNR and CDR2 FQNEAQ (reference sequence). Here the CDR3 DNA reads TGTGCCAGCAGCTTGGGACAGGCTGGCTACGAGCAGTACTTC. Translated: CASSLGQAGYEQYF.

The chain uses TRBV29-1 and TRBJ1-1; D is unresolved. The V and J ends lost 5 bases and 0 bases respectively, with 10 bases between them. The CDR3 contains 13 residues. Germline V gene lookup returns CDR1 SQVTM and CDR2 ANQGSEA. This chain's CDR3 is CSVLGGVNTEAFF. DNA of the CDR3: TGCAGCGTTCTCGGCGGGGTGAACACTGAAGCTTTCTTT.

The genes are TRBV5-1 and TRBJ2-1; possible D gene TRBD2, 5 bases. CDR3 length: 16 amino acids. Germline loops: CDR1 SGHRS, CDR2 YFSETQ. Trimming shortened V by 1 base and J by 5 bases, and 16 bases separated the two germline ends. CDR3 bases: TGCGCCAGCAGCTTGATGAGCGGCGGAGGAAACAATGAGCAGTTCTTC. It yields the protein CASSLMSGGGNNEQFF.

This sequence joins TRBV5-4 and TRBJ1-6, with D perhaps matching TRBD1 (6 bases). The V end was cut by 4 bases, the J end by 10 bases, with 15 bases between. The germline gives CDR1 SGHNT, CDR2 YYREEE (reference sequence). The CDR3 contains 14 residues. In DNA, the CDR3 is TGTGCCAGCAGCCGGGCACAGGGTAACTCACCCCTCCACTTT. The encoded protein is CASSRAQGNSPLHF.

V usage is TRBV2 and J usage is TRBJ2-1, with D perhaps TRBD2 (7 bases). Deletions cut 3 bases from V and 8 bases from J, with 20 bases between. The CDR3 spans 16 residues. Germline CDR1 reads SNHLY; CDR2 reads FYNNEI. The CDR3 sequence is CASSEGGARAKDEQFF. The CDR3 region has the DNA TGTGCCAGCAGTGAGGGGGGGGCGCGGGCTAAAGATGAGCAGTTCTTC.

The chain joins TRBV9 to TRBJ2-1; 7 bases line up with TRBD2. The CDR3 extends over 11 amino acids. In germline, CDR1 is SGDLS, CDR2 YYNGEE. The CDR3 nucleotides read TGTACTAGCGAGGTTTACAATGAGCAGTTCTTC. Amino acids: CTSEVYNEQFF.

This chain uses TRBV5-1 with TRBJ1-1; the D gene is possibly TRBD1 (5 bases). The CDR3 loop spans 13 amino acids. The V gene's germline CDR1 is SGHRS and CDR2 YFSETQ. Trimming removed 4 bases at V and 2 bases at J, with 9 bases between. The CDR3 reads CASSQTGNTEAFF. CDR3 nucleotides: TGCGCCAGCAGCCAAACAGGTAACACTGAAGCTTTCTTT.